The text below deals with one T cell receptor beta chain. What it binds is not known. This CDR3 spans 14 amino acids. In germline, CDR1 is SGHRS, CDR2 YFSETQ. Trimming removed 6 bases from V and 2 bases from J, with 11 bases in between. PCR primers comprised 60 Vbeta and 13 Jbeta primers. The protocol was immunoSEQ multiplex PCR, while the TCRdb copy is restricted to in-frame clones and leaves out a portion. The sample consists of around 130,000 clones, 75% to 85% of them appearing once. These data originate in a study of cytomegalovirus exposure and HLA in healthy donors. Findings of the study overall: Later, an analysis found that common viral pathogens appeared to be linked with several of the most significant clusters. Analysis was performed later, and it showed HLA-associated TCR beta chains to be more clonally expanded than equally common others.

The genes are TRBV5-1 and TRBJ2-2, with D possibly being TRBD1 (5 bases). The receptor comes from a man in his forties in good health and CMV-seronegative. The source material was PBMCs. The CDR3 loop reads CASTTGTNTGELFF. In nucleotides, the CDR3 is TGCGCCAGCACTACAGGCACAAACACCGGGGAGCTGTTTTTT.